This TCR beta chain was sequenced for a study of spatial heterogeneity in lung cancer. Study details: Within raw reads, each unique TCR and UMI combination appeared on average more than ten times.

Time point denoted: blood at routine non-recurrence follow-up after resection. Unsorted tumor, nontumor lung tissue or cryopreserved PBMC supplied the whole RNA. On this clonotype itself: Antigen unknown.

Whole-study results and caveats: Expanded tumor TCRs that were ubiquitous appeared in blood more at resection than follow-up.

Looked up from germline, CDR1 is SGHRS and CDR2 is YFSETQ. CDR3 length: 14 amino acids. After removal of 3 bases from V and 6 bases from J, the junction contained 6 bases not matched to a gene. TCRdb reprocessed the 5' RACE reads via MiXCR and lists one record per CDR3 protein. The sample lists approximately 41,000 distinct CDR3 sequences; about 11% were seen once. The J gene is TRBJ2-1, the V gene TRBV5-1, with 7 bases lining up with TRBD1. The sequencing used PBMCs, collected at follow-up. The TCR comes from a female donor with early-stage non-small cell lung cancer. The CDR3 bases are TGCGCCAGCAGCTCTACAGGGGTAGGCAATGAGCAGTTCTTC. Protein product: CASSSTGVGNEQFF.